Listed below are T cell receptor beta chains from one sample, sequenced in a study of T cells in Graves' hyperthyroidism and ophthalmopathy. TCRdb redid the calling of the multiplex PCR reads with MiXCR, one entry per CDR3 protein. This table has a few hundred thousand distinct CDR3 sequences, about half appearing once. The specimen sequenced was peripheral blood or thyroid tissue (not recorded which). Source of these receptors: a woman in her late teens or twenties with Graves' hyperthyroidism. The CDR3 runs from the conserved cysteine through the conserved F or W. A D gene is named only where the DNA matches it firmly. Where a row states a size, it is once, few, many or the class of an expanded clone; other rows omit it.

cdr3_nt cdr3_aa d_call j_call v_call cdr3_length clone_size
TGCGCCAGCAGTCGAGTTCTAGCGGGAGTCTCCTACGAGCAGTACTTC CASSRVLAGVSYEQYF TRBD2 TRBJ2-7 TRBV4-1 16 -
TGTGCCACCAGCAGAGATGGGACAGGTGATCAGCCCCAGCATTTT CATSRDGTGDQPQHF TRBD1 TRBJ1-5 TRBV15 15 many
TGTGCCAGCAGTTACGCGCAGTTCTATGGCTACACCTTC CASSYAQFYGYTF - TRBJ1-2 TRBV6-2/TRBV6-3 13 many
TGTGCCAGCAGTTACTCGGTTAGGGGCCAGCCCCAGCATTTT CASSYSVRGQPQHF - TRBJ1-5 TRBV6-5 14 few
TGCAGTGCTAGCTTGGGCCTCGAGCAGTACTTC CSASLGLEQYF - TRBJ2-7 TRBV20-1 11 -
TGTGCCAGTAGTATAGATGGCGGGAGATCCGGATACGAGCAGTACTTC CASSIDGGRSGYEQYF TRBD2 TRBJ2-7 TRBV19 16 -
TGCAGTGCTTACACCGGGACACCCATCACCGGGGAGCTGTTTTTT CSAYTGTPITGELFF - TRBJ2-2 TRBV20-1 15 -
TGTGCCAGCAGTATGAGCAGTCACGAGCAGTACTTC CASSMSSHEQYF - TRBJ2-7 TRBV6-5 12 many
TGCAGCTCACCAGGGCTGAACAATCAGCCCCAGCATTTT CSSPGLNNQPQHF - TRBJ1-5 TRBV29-1 13 once
TGCAGTGCTAGAGATCCGGGACAGGGATACAATCAGCCCCAGCATTTT CSARDPGQGYNQPQHF TRBD1 TRBJ1-5 TRBV20-1 16 -
TGTGCCAGCAGTTCCGAGGGAGCAAATAGCAATCAGCCCCAGCATTTT CASSSEGANSNQPQHF - TRBJ1-5 TRBV6-6 16 many
TGTGCCAGCGGATCCGGGACAGGGGTTAGTTCACCCCTCCACTTT CASGSGTGVSSPLHF TRBD1 TRBJ1-6 TRBV18 15 -
TGTGCCAGCAGCACAAGAGGACAGGGGGCCGAGCAGTACTTC CASSTRGQGAEQYF TRBD1 TRBJ2-7 TRBV5-5 14 many
TGTGCCAGCAGTTGGGGGACGAGGGGCTACACCTTC CASSWGTRGYTF - TRBJ1-2 TRBV12-3/TRBV12-4 12 -
TGCAGCGTTGGACAGGGATCCTACGAGCAGTACTTC CSVGQGSYEQYF TRBD1 TRBJ2-7 TRBV29-1 12 many
TGCAGTGCTAGCTCTGGGTCCGGGCTATGGTACGAGCAGTACTTC CSASSGSGLWYEQYF - TRBJ2-7 TRBV20-1 15 many
TGTGCCAGCAGCTTAGTTGGACCGACTGAAGCTTTCTTT CASSLVGPTEAFF - TRBJ1-1 TRBV7-9 13 -
TGTGCCAGTAGTATAGAACGGGGGGCCTACGAGCAGTACTTC CASSIERGAYEQYF TRBD2 TRBJ2-7 TRBV19 14 many
TGTGCCAGCAGTTCGGGGACAGCGACACGGACCCAGTACTTC CASSSGTATRTQYF TRBD1 TRBJ2-5 TRBV5-4 14 -
TGTGCCCCCCATGCGACTAGCGGGGGCGAGCAGTACTTC CAPHATSGGEQYF TRBD2 TRBJ2-7 TRBV25-1 13 -
TGCAGCGTTGGAGGACTAGCGGGAGTGAACGAGCAGTACTTC CSVGGLAGVNEQYF TRBD2 TRBJ2-7 TRBV29-1 14 -
TGTGCCAGCGCTACAGGGGGCGGCGGCTACGAGCAGTACTTC CASATGGGGYEQYF TRBD1 TRBJ2-7 TRBV7-8 14 many
TGTGCCAGCAGATCGGGACAGGGGGCTTTATGGTATGGACTGTTTTTT CASRSGQGALWYGLFF TRBD1 TRBJ1-4 TRBV27 16 -
TGTGCCAGCAGCTTATACGGGGGCGAGCAGTACTTC CASSLYGGEQYF - TRBJ2-7 TRBV13 12 many
TGTGTCAGCAGTAGGACCGGGGGCACTGAAGCTTTCTTT CVSSRTGGTEAFF - TRBJ1-1 TRBV6-4 13 -
TGTGCCAGCAGCCCCTGGGGCGGCTATGGCTACACCTTC CASSPWGGYGYTF - TRBJ1-2 TRBV14 13 -
TGTGCCAGCAGCAGGACAGGTCTGGAGACCCAGTACTTC CASSRTGLETQYF TRBD1 TRBJ2-5 TRBV7-9 13 many
TGTGCCAGCAGGCGGGCAGGGCAAGAGACCCAGTACTTC CASRRAGQETQYF - TRBJ2-5 TRBV12-3/TRBV12-4 13 many
TGCGCCAGCAGCTCGGGACAGGGGGAGAATTCACCCCTCCACTTT CASSSGQGENSPLHF TRBD1 TRBJ1-6 TRBV5-1 15 -
TGTGCCACCAGTGAAGGGGAAGAGACCCAGTACTTC CATSEGEETQYF - TRBJ2-5 TRBV24-1 12 many
TGCGCCAGCAGCCTAGATTCAGGGGTTATTAGCGGCAATGAGCAGTTCTTC CASSLDSGVISGNEQFF - TRBJ2-1 TRBV5-1 17 -
TGTGCCAGCAGCCCAGCCGCCCGGGAGCCATTGTTGGGCTACACCTTC CASSPAAREPLLGYTF - TRBJ1-2 TRBV7-9 16 many
TGCAGTGCAATAGGGACAGGGACCTATGGCTACACCTTC CSAIGTGTYGYTF TRBD1 TRBJ1-2 TRBV20-1 13 -
TGTGCCAGCGAACCAAGACAGGTGCAAGAGACCCAGTACTTC CASEPRQVQETQYF - TRBJ2-5 TRBV6-2/TRBV6-3 14 -
TGTGCCAGCAGTTTAGGGGCTAGCGGGTGGGTACTACGCGAGCAGTACTTC CASSLGASGWVLREQYF TRBD2 TRBJ2-7 TRBV12-3/TRBV12-4 17 many
TGCGCCAGCAGCCGGGACAGCGACTATGGCTACACCTTC CASSRDSDYGYTF TRBD1 TRBJ1-2 TRBV7-9 13 -
TGTGCCACCAGCAGATCGACAGAGGGTTCCTATGGCTACACCTTC CATSRSTEGSYGYTF - TRBJ1-2 TRBV15 15 -
TGTGCCACCAGTGATTCCTACTCCTACGAGCAGTACTTC CATSDSYSYEQYF - TRBJ2-7 TRBV24-1 13 many
TGTGCCAGCAGCTTGTTAGCGGGAGGTTGGACAGATACGCAGTATTTT CASSLLAGGWTDTQYF TRBD2 TRBJ2-3 TRBV5-4 16 -
TGCGCCAGCAGCTCGAGGGGGCGCGATGGCTACACCTTC CASSSRGRDGYTF TRBD1 TRBJ1-2 TRBV5-1 13 many
TGCAGTGCTAGAGGGACTAGCGCCTTTGCGCAGTACTTC CSARGTSAFAQYF TRBD2 TRBJ2-7 TRBV20-1 13 -
TGTGCCAGCAGCACCGACAGGGGGCTGGACTACCGGCTCGCAGATACGCAGTATTTT CASSTDRGLDYRLADTQYF TRBD1 TRBJ2-3 TRBV7-9 19 -
TGCAGTGCTAGACGCGGGGGGACGGAAGGAAACACCATATATTTT CSARRGGTEGNTIYF - TRBJ1-3 TRBV20-1 15 many
TGTGCCAGCAGTGAACGGCAGTCCAAAAACATTCAGTACTTC CASSERQSKNIQYF - TRBJ2-4 TRBV2 14 -
TGCGCCAGCAGCCAAAGGACAAAGGATCCTGGAAACACCATATATTTT CASSQRTKDPGNTIYF - TRBJ1-3 TRBV4-3 16 many
TGTGCCAGCAGCCGTCCAGGGGGCCAGCCCCAGCATTTT CASSRPGGQPQHF TRBD1 TRBJ1-5 TRBV7-2 13 many
TGTGCCAGCAGTTTTCTGGGTAACTCCTACGAGCAGTACTTC CASSFLGNSYEQYF - TRBJ2-7 TRBV12-3/TRBV12-4 14 many
TGCAGCGTTGACCCCGGTAGCGCTCCAGCTCAAGAGACCCAGTACTTC CSVDPGSAPAQETQYF - TRBJ2-5 TRBV29-1 16 many
TGTGCCAGCCGTCGGGGGCTCATGAACACTGAAGCTTTCTTT CASRRGLMNTEAFF - TRBJ1-1 TRBV2 14 many
TGTGCCAGCAGCCAAGACCAGAACACAGATACGCAGTATTTT CASSQDQNTDTQYF - TRBJ2-3 TRBV4-2 14 few
TGTGCCAGCAGCTACGAGTGGGCGGGAGTAGGGGAAAAACTGTTTTTT CASSYEWAGVGEKLFF - TRBJ1-4 TRBV7-9 16 -
TGCAGCGTAGTTGGGACTAGCGTAGGAAACATTCAGTACTTC CSVVGTSVGNIQYF TRBD2 TRBJ2-4 TRBV29-1 14 -
TGTGCCAGCAGTGAGGGACAGGCTATGGGCTACACCTTC CASSEGQAMGYTF TRBD1 TRBJ1-2 TRBV2 13 -
TGCGCCAGCAGCTTGTGGGCTAGACTGGGGGAGCAGTACTTC CASSLWARLGEQYF - TRBJ2-7 TRBV5-1 14 few
TGTGCCAGCACCAAACTAGGTGACGGGGCTGAAAAACTGTTTTTT CASTKLGDGAEKLFF - TRBJ1-4 TRBV7-9 15 many